This TCR beta chain was identified during a study of shared clonotypes between healthy human individuals. A word on this clone: The antigen remains unidentified.

The CDR3 is made up of 18 amino acids. V lost 4 bases to trimming and J lost 4 bases, with 22 bases between them. Germline assignment: CDR1 MGHRA and CDR2 YSYEKL. A CD45RA+ naive subset and a CD45RA-negative memory subset were split from CD4+ cells. Sequencing was performed with immunoSEQ multiplex PCR; in TCRdb, only in-frame clones are kept and a portion is missing. The data show over a million clones, around 76% seen once. Points from the study as a whole: Between a handful of donors, naive CD4 clonotypes were shared at a level of roughly 5.5%. Relative to their counterparts shared across all four donors, non-shared clonotypes exhibited diminished generation probabilities. Across subsets, estimated richness was generally greater for naive than for memory populations.

The source material was memory CD4+ T cells sorted from blood. Subset meaning: CD45RA-negative fraction. This receptor was identified in a man younger than 35 in good health. The rearrangement uses TRBV4-1 and TRBJ2-2; D gene unclear. CDR3: CASSPLPSRPQSTGELFF. CDR3 DNA sequence: TGCGCCAGCAGCCCCTTGCCCAGCCGGCCCCAATCCACCGGGGAGCTGTTTTTT.